The TCR beta chain described here comes from a study of CD8+CD57+ T cells in acquired aplastic anemia. Overall study context: Quantities of DNA derived from sorted CD4+ and CD8+ cells averaged around 3 ug. CD4+ cell libraries from healthy donors averaged roughly 10 million reads.

This clonotype was counted a few times. Antigen specificity is unknown. Whole-study results and caveats: Patients and controls shared 25 to 35 CD8+ CDR3 sequences, which appeared highly expressed in patients and within their immunodominant clones. Significance was not reached for CD8+ Simpson's diversity between patients and controls.

This CDR3 is built from 12 residues. CDR1 is ENHRY and CDR2 is SYGVKD in the germline V gene. V was pared by 4 bases and J by 6 bases, with 8 bases between. CDR3 and TCR beta VDJ profiling relied on genomic DNA as the template. One entry per CDR3 protein results from TCRdb running MiXCR on the reads. The sample includes around 180,000 distinct CDR3 sequences, approximately 60% of them seen just once. V usage is TRBV10-3 and J usage is TRBJ2-3; D is uncertain. The sample consisted of sorted CD4+, CD8+, or CD8+CD57+ T cells (not recorded which) from PBMCs. The receptor comes from a human donor in good health. For the CDR3, the DNA is TGTGCCATCAGTGTGAGTTTGGATACGCAGTATTTT. It codes for CAISVSLDTQYF.